The T cell receptor gamma chain described here comes from a study of Vδ1+ human thymocytes. Study-level points and caveats: Thymic TRG and TRD repertoires appeared highly polyclonal, with Gaussian CDR3 length distributions. Bulk repertoire data may be misinterpreted because of unexpected Vdelta2 sequences. Despite high sort purity, roughly 18% of thymic T cell receptor delta sequences were Vdelta2.

RNA was extracted from the cells and then reverse transcribed. Multiplex PCR used pooled V-gene forward primers and a constant-region reverse primer to amplify CDR3s. TCRdb reanalyzed the multiplex PCR reads using CATT. Of about 36,000 gamma-chain clones listed, just over 20% are singletons. This clone was picked up a small number of times. Its antigen is not known. Thymocytes were sorted as CD3+ TCRVdelta1+ TCRVdelta2- after alphabeta T cell depletion. Sorted Vdelta1+ thymocytes were about 97% to 99.6% pure. J lost 9 bases, V lost 0 bases, and 5 bases had no gene match. This CDR3 region has 12 residues. The germline V gene encodes CDR1 GITISATS and CDR2 ISYDGTV (reference sequence).

The material sequenced was Vdelta1+ gamma-delta thymocytes from the thymus. Sample subset: FACS-sorted CD3+ TCRalphabeta- TCRVdelta1+ TCRVdelta2- thymocytes. The V and J genes are TRGV9 and TRGJ1 or TRGJ2. The clonotype comes from a girl under three years old who had congenital heart surgery. DNA of the CDR3: TGTGCCTTGTGGGAGGTGCCGGTTAAGAAACTCTTT. It yields the protein CALWEVPVKKLF.